The 18 T cell receptor beta chains reported below all come from one sample, sequenced in a study of cytomegalovirus exposure and HLA in healthy donors. With 60 Vbeta and 13 Jbeta primers, the PCR was carried out. Sequencing was performed with immunoSEQ multiplex PCR; in TCRdb, only in-frame clones are kept and a portion is missing. The table has approximately 180,000 clones, around 80% seen once. The sample was PBMCs. The receptors come from a man aged 18 to 35 in good health and CMV-seronegative.

The rearrangement links TRBV5-4 to TRBJ2-4, with 7 bases identical to TRBD1. The CDR3 is 16 residues long. Germline-derived CDR1 and CDR2 are SGHNT and YYREEE (reference sequence). V shed 3 bases and J 0 bases; nucleotides not matched to a gene: 6. The CDR3 here is CASSSTGVLAKNIQYF. For the CDR3, the DNA is TGTGCCAGCAGCTCAACAGGGGTACTAGCCAAAAACATTCAGTACTTC.

This rearrangement joins TRBV14 to TRBJ1-3; maybe TRBD1 (5 bases). Per germline, CDR1 SGHDN and CDR2 FVKESK. The length of the CDR3 is 17 residues. V lost 0 bases and J lost 0, with 12 bases in between. In DNA form, the CDR3 reads TGTGCCAGCAGCCAAGAAGGGGCAGGCCTCTCTGGAAACACCATATATTTT. Protein: CASSQEGAGLSGNTIYF.

V and J are TRBV29-1 and TRBJ1-3; D is ambiguous. V gave up 4 bases and J gave up 1 base, with 8 bases separating them. CDR3 length: 13 residues. CDR1 and CDR2 (germline): SQVTM, ANQGSEA. CDR3 residues: CSVGEFSGNTIYF. The DNA for the CDR3 is TGCAGCGTTGGGGAGTTTTCTGGAAACACCATATATTTT.

The J gene is TRBJ1-5, the V gene TRBV15, with a weak D call TRBD1 (6 bases). The germline V gene has CDR1 LNHNV and CDR2 YYDKDF (reference sequence). V shed 0 bases and J shed 0 bases, with 9 bases lying between them. The CDR3 runs to 16 residues. This CDR3 reads CATSRDTGHSNQPQHF. DNA of the CDR3: TGTGCCACCAGCAGAGACACGGGACATAGCAATCAGCCCCAGCATTTT.

This clone was observed once. V gene TRBV25-1 combines with J gene TRBJ2-1; TRBD1 aligns across 9 bases. CDR3 size: 14 residues. Germline V CDR1 and CDR2: MGHDK, SYGVNS. With V trimmed by 7 bases and J by 6 bases, 7 bases remained unmatched. The CDR3 DNA is TGTGCCAGCACCACCGGGACAGGGTCCAATGAGCAGTTCTTC. Residues: CASTTGTGSNEQFF.

The chain is built from TRBV6-1 and TRBJ2-5, with D possibly TRBD1 on 5 matching bases. V shed 10 bases and J shed 3 bases, with 12 bases lying between them. CDR1 is MNHNS and CDR2 is SASEGT in the germline V gene. The CDR3 contains 12 residues. CDR3: CAISWGEETQYF. The CDR3, as DNA: TGTGCCATCTCGTGGGGCGAAGAGACCCAGTACTTC.

V usage is TRBV4-1 and J usage is TRBJ1-6; TRBD1 matches 7 bases. CDR1 and CDR2 (germline): MGHRA, YSYEKL. The length of the CDR3 is 18 residues. J was trimmed by 6 bases and V by 0 bases; bases with no gene match: 11. The CDR3 spells CASSQDVGDRASNSPLHF. CDR3 in DNA: TGCGCCAGCAGCCAAGATGTAGGTGACAGGGCCAGTAATTCACCCCTCCACTTT.

This chain joins TRBV7-9 and TRBJ2-3; D remains ambiguous. CDR3 length: 15 residues. Germline V gene sequence: CDR1 SEHNR, CDR2 FQNEAQ (reference sequence). Trimming removed 0 bases at V and 0 bases at J, with 7 bases between. The CDR3 reads CASSLAYLSTDTQYF. The CDR3 bases are TGTGCCAGCAGCTTAGCGTATCTGAGCACAGATACGCAGTATTTT.

The chain carries TRBV27 and TRBJ2-1; 13 bases match TRBD2. The V and J ends lost 4 bases and 8 bases, in that order; junction bases with no gene match: 5. This CDR3 region has 15 residues. Germline V gene lookup returns CDR1 MNHEY and CDR2 SMNVEV (reference sequence). The CDR3 protein is CASSSTSGGRDEQFF. CDR3 in DNA: TGTGCCAGCAGTTCGACTAGCGGGGGGAGGGATGAGCAGTTCTTC.

The rearrangement uses TRBV6-6 and TRBJ1-5; perhaps TRBD1 as D (6 bases). This CDR3 region has 14 residues. V lost 7 bases and J lost 0, with 10 bases in between. CDR1 and CDR2 (germline): MNHNY, SVGAGI (reference sequence). Here the CDR3 reads CASKPQGSNQPQHF. The CDR3 DNA follows: TGTGCCAGCAAACCACAGGGTAGCAATCAGCCCCAGCATTTT.

This clone was seen only a few times. DNA of the CDR3: TGTGCCAGCAGTTTAGGACAGGGGCCATCCAAAAACATTCAGTACTTC. It yields the protein CASSLGQGPSKNIQYF. The chain joins TRBV27 to TRBJ2-4; TRBD1 matches 9 bases. Looked up from germline, CDR1 is MNHEY and CDR2 is SMNVEV (reference sequence). The V segment lost 2 bases and the J segment 2 bases; nucleotides outside the gene matches: 4. This CDR3 has 16 residues.

This chain joins TRBV4-3 and TRBJ2-3, with 16 bases aligning to TRBD2. The junction had 17 bases not matched to a gene; V was cut back by 3 bases and J by 2 bases. The CDR3 runs to 22 residues. Germline V gene sequence: CDR1 LGHNA, CDR2 YSLEER. CDR3 region: CASSQDFGTSGGAVGSTDTQYF. In DNA, the CDR3 is TGCGCCAGCAGCCAGGATTTTGGGACTAGCGGGGGGGCCGTTGGGTCCACAGATACGCAGTATTTT.

The chain has TRBV2 and TRBJ1-3; D perhaps matches TRBD1 (6 bases). From germline, CDR1 is SNHLY and CDR2 FYNNEI. With 3 bases removed from V and 0 bases from J, the gap between germline ends came to 15 bases. CDR3 length: 17 residues. The CDR3 coding sequence is TGTGCCAGCAGTGACCCGGGACACCTGAGCTCTGGAAACACCATATATTTT. It specifies CASSDPGHLSSGNTIYF.

The chain has TRBV5-6 and TRBJ1-1, with 8 positions matching TRBD1. This CDR3 spans 15 amino acids. The V segment lost 5 bases and the J segment 0 bases; nucleotides outside the gene matches: 6. Looked up from germline, CDR1 is SGHDT and CDR2 is YYEEEE. This chain's CDR3 is CASRTGGVVNTEAFF. For the CDR3, the DNA is TGTGCCAGCAGAACAGGGGGGGTCGTGAACACTGAAGCTTTCTTT.

The chain recombines TRBV18 with TRBJ2-7, with a weak D call TRBD2 (6 bases). The CDR3 totals 13 residues. Trimming stripped 3 bases from V and 4 bases from J, with 10 bases between. Germline CDR1 and CDR2: KGHSH and LQKENI. CDR3 region: CASSPQGLYEQYF. In nucleotides, the CDR3 is TGTGCCAGCTCACCGCAGGGACTGTACGAGCAGTACTTC.

Turning to this clone: The junction shows a germline mismatch at one end, possibly a read error. The rearrangement uses TRBV7-7 and TRBJ2-1, with TRBD2 matching over 16 bases. This CDR3 has 16 amino acids. Germline CDR1 and CDR2: SSHAT and FNYEAQ (reference sequence). Written as DNA, the CDR3 is TGTGCTAGCAGCTCGGGACTAGCGGGAGGGCAAAATGAGCAGTTCTTC. Protein product: CASSSGLAGGQNEQFF.

The chain has TRBV27 and TRBJ1-5; D is possibly TRBD1 (5 bases). CDR1 and CDR2 from the germline V gene are MNHEY and SMNVEV (reference sequence). This CDR3 has 15 residues. V was shortened by 8 bases and J by 1 base, with 15 bases between the two germline ends. In DNA form, the CDR3 reads TGTGCCAGCCTTGACTCGGGGGGGAGCAATCAGCCCCAGCATTTT. It yields the protein CASLDSGGSNQPQHF.

The chain is built from TRBV19 and TRBJ1-1; possible D gene TRBD1, 6 bases. The V end lost 3 bases, the J end lost 6 bases, and 14 bases lay between the germline ends. The CDR3 sequence is 14 residues long. Germline V gives CDR1 LNHDA, CDR2 SQIVND (reference sequence). CDR3 coding DNA: TGTGCCAGTAGTATCCGCAGGGGTTGGTCTGAAGCTTTCTTT. Protein product: CASSIRRGWSEAFF.